This T cell receptor beta chain was sequenced during a study of siplizumab effects on memory and regulatory T cells. TCRdb keeps only in-frame clones here, not all; method: immunoSEQ multiplex PCR. The sample has about 87,000 clones, about nine tenths seen once; the top ten hold roughly 15%. To note about this clone: Its antigen is undetermined.

The CDR3 is 14 amino acids. CDR1 and CDR2 (germline): SGHNT, YYREEE (reference sequence). With 5 bases clipped from V and 0 bases from J, the junction kept 4 bases outside the gene matches. Study-level findings and limits: The majority of clones, roughly 75-97% of proliferating CD4+ or CD8+ clones, lacked an assignable naive or memory phenotype. Suppressive function of proliferating Tregs from siplizumab cultures was not confirmed. The apparent diversity of naive T cells exceeded that of memory cells, and naive T cells seemed to make a major contribution to the alloresponse.

The chain uses TRBV5-4 and TRBJ2-5, with 7 bases fitting TRBD1. This clonotype originated in a human donor in good health. Sequencing input: CD4+ T cells sorted from blood. The DNA of the CDR3 is TGTGCCAGCAGTCTGGACAGGTACCAAGAGACCCAGTACTTC. Its protein product is CASSLDRYQETQYF.